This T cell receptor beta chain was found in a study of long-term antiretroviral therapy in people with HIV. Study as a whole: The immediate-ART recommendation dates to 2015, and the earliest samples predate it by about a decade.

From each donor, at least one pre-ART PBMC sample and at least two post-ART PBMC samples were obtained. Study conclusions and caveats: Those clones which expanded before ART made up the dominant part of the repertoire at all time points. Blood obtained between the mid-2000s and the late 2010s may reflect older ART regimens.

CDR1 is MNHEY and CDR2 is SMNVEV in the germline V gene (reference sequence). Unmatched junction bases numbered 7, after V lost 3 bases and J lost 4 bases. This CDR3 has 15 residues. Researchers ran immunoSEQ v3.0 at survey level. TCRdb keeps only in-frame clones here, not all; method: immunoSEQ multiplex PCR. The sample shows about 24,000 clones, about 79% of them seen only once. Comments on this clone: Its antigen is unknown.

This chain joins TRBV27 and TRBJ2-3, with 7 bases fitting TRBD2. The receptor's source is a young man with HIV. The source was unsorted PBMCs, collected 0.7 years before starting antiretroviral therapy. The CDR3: CASSLLREEADTQYF. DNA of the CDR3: TGTGCCAGCAGTTTGCTCCGGGAGGAGGCAGATACGCAGTATTTT.